This TCR beta chain was identified in a study of blood T cell repertoires in COVID-19. Study in general: Some COVID-19 samples were acute and others convalescent; all came from the United States, Italy and Spain.

TCRdb's table, derived via immunoSEQ multiplex PCR, lists solely in-frame clones and lacks some. The sample comprises about 140,000 clones, roughly 85% of which are singletons, and less than 4.5% rests with the top ten. V was clipped by 6 bases and J by 3 bases; unmatched bases: 8. The germline V gene encodes CDR1 SGDLS and CDR2 YYNGEE. This CDR3 is built from 15 residues. The source of this sequence is a man between 60 and 70 years old with acute or convalescent COVID-19. The sample comprised peripheral blood. The chain carries TRBV9 and TRBJ2-3; 9 bases align to TRBD2. The CDR3 loop reads CASTEREVGTDTQYF. DNA for the CDR3: TGTGCCAGCACCGAGCGGGAGGTGGGTACAGATACGCAGTATTTT.